These T cell receptor beta chains were read from a single sample in a study of OX40 agonist ivuxolimab in advanced cancers. Repertoires were generated with immunoSEQ multiplex PCR, while TCRdb's copy carries only in-frame clones and drops some. The table has around 67,000 clones, approximately 80% seen once. Sequenced here: CD4+ or CD8+ T cells sorted from blood, sampled in a trial of the OX40 agonist ivuxolimab. These receptors were collected from an adult with an advanced solid tumor such as melanoma, head and neck, liver or kidney cancer. The CDR3 runs from the conserved cysteine through the conserved F or W. Fields, in order: J gene, clone size, V gene, D gene, CDR3 DNA, CDR3 protein. A D gene is named only where the DNA matches it firmly. The listing skips clone size in some rows; elsewhere it reads once, few, many or a size class.

TRBJ1-2,.,TRBV2,.,TGTGCCAGCACGGACACGAACTATGGCTACACCTTC,CASTDTNYGYTF
TRBJ1-2,.,TRBV6-5,.,TGTGCCAGCAGTTTACAGGGAGGTGGGTGGTATGGCTACACCTTC,CASSLQGGGWYGYTF
TRBJ2-7,.,TRBV27,.,TGTGCCAGCAGTGGATCAGCCTCGGGCTCCTACGAGCAGTACTTC,CASSGSASGSYEQYF
TRBJ2-2,.,TRBV7-3,.,TGTGCCAGCAGCTCGGCCCCGGCTACAGCCGGGGAGCTGTTTTTT,CASSSAPATAGELFF
TRBJ2-7,once,TRBV6-1,TRBD1,TGTGCCAGCAGTGGACCGGGACAGGGCTACGAGCAGTACTTC,CASSGPGQGYEQYF
TRBJ2-3,.,TRBV19,.,TGTGCCAGTAGCGAGACTCCGGGACGGCGCACAGATACGCAGTATTTT,CASSETPGRRTDTQYF
TRBJ2-7,.,TRBV4-2,TRBD2,TGTGCCAGCAGCCATGGGGGGGGCTACGAGCAGTACTTC,CASSHGGGYEQYF
TRBJ2-7,.,TRBV25-1,.,TGTGCCAGCTCGCGGCAGACCTACGAGCAGTACTTC,CASSRQTYEQYF
TRBJ1-1,.,TRBV14,.,TGTGCCAGCAGCGGTCCGGTGGTAGGGACTGAAGCTTTCTTT,CASSGPVVGTEAFF
TRBJ1-1,.,TRBV15,.,TGTGCCACCAGCAGATCAGAAGGCGGGAGGATTTACACTGAAGCTTTCTTT,CATSRSEGGRIYTEAFF
TRBJ2-5,.,TRBV14,.,TGTGCCAGCAGCCCCCACCCTACTAGCTTGGAGACCCAGTACTTC,CASSPHPTSLETQYF
TRBJ1-2,.,TRBV5-1,.,TGCGCCAGCAGGCAGACAGAGACCTATGGCTACACCTTC,CASRQTETYGYTF
TRBJ2-7,.,TRBV5-1,.,TGCGCCAGCAGCTTGGTTACAGGATCCTACGAGCAGTACTTC,CASSLVTGSYEQYF
TRBJ1-5,.,TRBV12-5,TRBD1,TGTGCTAGTGGTTTGGTACAGGCCAGGGGGCAGGGTAGCAATCAGCCCCAGCATTTT,CASGLVQARGQGSNQPQHF
TRBJ2-3,.,TRBV5-1,TRBD2,TGCGCCAGCAGCCCCCGGACTAGCGGGGGCGTCTCTAGCACAGATACGCAGTATTTT,CASSPRTSGGVSSTDTQYF
TRBJ2-3,.,TRBV5-4,TRBD2,TGTGCCAGCAGCCCCGCCCTAGCGGGGGGAGGTTTTAGCACAGATACGCAGTATTTT,CASSPALAGGGFSTDTQYF
TRBJ2-1,.,TRBV19,TRBD1,TGTGCCAGTATGGGACAGGGGCGGCCGTCCTACAATGAGCAGTTCTTC,CASMGQGRPSYNEQFF
TRBJ2-1,few,TRBV11-2,.,TGTGCCAGCAGGCAGCTCACGGGTAGCGGAAGTGGCTCCTACAATGAGCAGTTCTTC,CASRQLTGSGSGSYNEQFF
TRBJ2-2,.,TRBV6-5,.,TGTGCCAGCAGCCAAACAACTAACACCGGGGAGCTGTTTTTT,CASSQTTNTGELFF
TRBJ2-1,.,TRBV4-1,TRBD2,TGCGCCAGCAGCCAAGTCGGTAGCGGGAGTTGGTATGAGCAGTTCTTC,CASSQVGSGSWYEQFF
TRBJ1-1,.,TRBV6-6,.,TGTGCCAGCAGACCCCACGACTTGAACACTGAAGCTTTCTTT,CASRPHDLNTEAFF
TRBJ2-2,.,TRBV2,.,TGTGCCAGCAGCGAAACAACCGCCCCGGGCGGGGAGCTGTTTTTT,CASSETTAPGGELFF
TRBJ2-2,.,TRBV2,.,TGTGCCAGCAGAAAAGGGGGGGTGAACACCGGGGAGCTGTTTTTT,CASRKGGVNTGELFF
TRBJ1-1,.,TRBV5-1,.,TGCGCCAGCAGCTTAAGGGGGAGTTCCACTGAAGCTTTCTTT,CASSLRGSSTEAFF
TRBJ2-1,.,TRBV4-2,TRBD1,TGTGCCAGCAGCCAAGCGATCGGACAGGGCGACAATGAGCAGTTCTTC,CASSQAIGQGDNEQFF
TRBJ2-3,.,TRBV6-1,TRBD1,TGTGCCAGCAGTGAAGTAAGGGGGCGCAGAGATACGCAGTATTTT,CASSEVRGRRDTQYF
TRBJ2-1,few,TRBV18,TRBD2,TGTGCCAGCCGACCGAGCGGGACGAAGGAGCAGTTCTTC,CASRPSGTKEQFF
TRBJ2-1,.,TRBV7-9,TRBD2,TGTGCCAGCAGCTTAGCTGGGACTAGCGGGAGGGCCGCCGCTAAAGAGCAGTTCTTC,CASSLAGTSGRAAAKEQFF
TRBJ1-3,.,TRBV7-7,.,TGTGCCAGCAGCCCGTCTCCAATTGGAAACACCATATATTTT,CASSPSPIGNTIYF
TRBJ2-2,.,TRBV7-2,.,TGTGCCAGCAGCGCGGGACACGGAAACACCGGGGAGCTGTTTTTT,CASSAGHGNTGELFF
TRBJ1-4,few,TRBV9,TRBD1,TGTGCCAGCAGCGTAGAGGGACAGCGGGGTGAAAAACTGTTTTTT,CASSVEGQRGEKLFF
TRBJ1-2,.,TRBV6-5,.,TGTGCCAGCAGTAACAGGGATGGCTACACCTTC,CASSNRDGYTF
TRBJ1-1,few,TRBV28,.,TGTGCCAGCAGAACTGGGGGGACTGAAGCTTTCTTT,CASRTGGTEAFF
TRBJ1-5,.,TRBV20-1,.,TGCAGTGCTAGGAGCAGTCAGCCCCAGCATTTT,CSARSSQPQHF
TRBJ1-2,.,TRBV7-9,TRBD1,TGTGCCAGCAGCCCATCTGGGACAGGGTATGGCTACACCTTC,CASSPSGTGYGYTF
TRBJ2-4,.,TRBV5-1,TRBD2,TGCGCCAGCAGCTTCGCAGCGGGAGAGAACATTCAGTACTTC,CASSFAAGENIQYF
TRBJ2-3,.,TRBV27,.,TGTGCCAGCAGCCGACCGGGCACAGATACGCAGTATTTT,CASSRPGTDTQYF
TRBJ1-1,.,TRBV5-5,TRBD1,TGTGCCAGCAGCGGGAGAGGGGGCAAGGTTAACACTGAAGCTTTCTTT,CASSGRGGKVNTEAFF
TRBJ1-1,once,TRBV10-3,.,TGTGCCATCAGTGAGCGGCTGGAGAACACTGAAGCTTTCTTT,CAISERLENTEAFF
TRBJ1-1,.,TRBV5-6,.,TGTGCCAGCAGCGCGAACAGGGTTGAGGCTTTCTTT,CASSANRVEAFF
TRBJ2-2,.,TRBV5-1,TRBD1,TGCGCCAGCAGCTTGGGTGTTTGGGGACAGTCAACCGGGGAGCTGTTTTTT,CASSLGVWGQSTGELFF
TRBJ1-3,few,TRBV7-9,.,TGTGCCAGCAGCCCTACCGGGGACACCATATATTTT,CASSPTGDTIYF
TRBJ1-1,.,TRBV28,.,TGTGCCAGCAGTTTAGCAGGGTGGGGAAAAAAGAACACTGAAGCTTTCTTT,CASSLAGWGKKNTEAFF
TRBJ2-3,.,TRBV6-1,.,TGTGCCAGCACGTCACACCGGATCACAGATACGCAGTATTTT,CASTSHRITDTQYF
TRBJ1-2,.,TRBV30,TRBD1,TGTGCCTGGAGTGGGGGACAGGTTTATGGCTACACCTTC,CAWSGGQVYGYTF
TRBJ1-2,.,TRBV7-3,TRBD1,TGTGCCAGCAGCTTATACCCAGGGGGTCAAGGCTATGGCTACACCTTC,CASSLYPGGQGYGYTF
TRBJ2-5,.,TRBV27,TRBD1,TGTGCCAGCAGTGCGAACCGGGACAGGTACCGCCAGTACTTC,CASSANRDRYRQYF
TRBJ2-4,.,TRBV6-1,TRBD2,TGTGCCAGCTCCTCGGGACTAGCTAAAAACATTCAGTACTTC,CASSSGLAKNIQYF
TRBJ2-3,once,TRBV15,TRBD2,TGTGCCACCAGCAGATACCAGACTAGCGGGAGGGCCGGCACGCAGTATTTT,CATSRYQTSGRAGTQYF
TRBJ2-5,.,TRBV7-2,TRBD2,TGTGCCAGCAGGGGCGGTAGGGACGGTGGACTAGTAGAGACCCAGTACTTC,CASRGGRDGGLVETQYF
TRBJ2-7,.,TRBV5-1,.,TGCGCCAGCAGCTTGGCCCCGGGATCCGACGAGCAGTACTTC,CASSLAPGSDEQYF
TRBJ1-1,.,TRBV5-1,.,TGCGCCAGCACCCTCGCCCTTAGGATAGGTGACATGAACACTGAAGCTTTCTTT,CASTLALRIGDMNTEAFF
TRBJ1-4,.,TRBV18,.,TGTGCCAGCTCCCCTACCTTTAATGAAAAACTGTTTTTT,CASSPTFNEKLFF
TRBJ1-1,.,TRBV2,.,TGTGCCAGCTCGGGGAGCATGAACACTGAAGCTTTCTTT,CASSGSMNTEAFF
TRBJ2-2,.,TRBV4-2,TRBD2,TGTGCCAGCAGCCGCGTCGGCGGGGGTAGCGGGACCGGCGGGGAGCTGTTTTTT,CASSRVGGGSGTGGELFF